This TCR beta chain was documented in a study of T cell repertoires in cytomegalovirus infection. Study-level information: Use of recently identified HLA-C-restricted and well-studied HLA-B-restricted CMV epitopes was part of the study. An indication of both CMV infection and matching HLA type came from public TCR beta signatures.

This clonotype occurred a few times. Its antigen is currently unknown. The V and J ends lost 6 bases and 5 bases, in that order; junction bases with no gene match: 9. The V gene's germline CDR1 is MDHEN and CDR2 SYDVKM. The CDR3 is 15 residues long. Each CDR3 protein is one row after TCRdb ran MiXCR on the reads. The sample includes 230,000 or so distinct CDR3 sequences, less than 50% seen only once; the top ten take more than 50%. The rearrangement uses TRBV28 and TRBJ2-1; 8 nucleotides align to TRBD2. The sequenced sample was CD8+ T cells from cultured PBMCs, obtained from culture after CMV antigen stimulation. The receptor's source is a human donor in good health (CMV status not recorded). Some clones in this sample may be carry-over from other donors' samples. In DNA form, the CDR3 reads TGTGCCAGCAGAGCATCTAGCGGGCCGAACAATGAGCAGTTCTTC. Encoded protein: CASRASSGPNNEQFF.